These T cell receptor beta chains were read from a single sample in a study of blood T cells in healthy people across ages. TCRdb reprocessed the 5' RACE reads via MiXCR and lists one record per CDR3 protein. The sample carries around 1,800,000 distinct CDR3 sequences, 35% to 50% recorded once. Sequencing was performed on blood. Receptor source: a human donor in good health. The conserved cysteine and the conserved F or W are not part of the CDR3 here.

j_gene | v_gene | CDR3aa
TRBJ2-1 | TRBV3-1 | ASSQRVTGTSEQF
TRBJ1-4 | TRBV10-3 | AISESDRSLF
TRBJ2-7 | TRBV5-5 | ASSPVGDGVSYEQY
TRBJ1-1 | TRBV12-3/TRBV12-4 | ASSPKDEAF
TRBJ2-5 | TRBV15 | ATSRDRGSEETQY
TRBJ1-3 | TRBV4-3 | ASSQDTGTTGNTIY
TRBJ1-2 | TRBV9 | ASSPQVRGGYT
TRBJ2-3 | TRBV11-2 | ASSLDRGHGTQY
TRBJ1-2 | TRBV18 | ASSPQQSISTNYGYT
TRBJ2-4 | TRBV11-2 | ASSLYQRGGFFQY